The 8 T cell receptor beta chains given below trace back to one sample, sequenced in a study of blood T cell repertoires in COVID-19. Data came from immunoSEQ multiplex PCR; TCRdb stores just in-frame clones and leaves some out. This sample yields around 330,000 clones, of which more than 75% are seen a single time; approximately 2.5% belongs to the top ten. Specimen: PBMCs or T cells enriched from blood (not recorded which). Source of these receptors: a man aged 55 to 70 who had recovered from COVID-19.

This clone was found a few times. V usage is TRBV7-2 and J usage is TRBJ2-1; a possible D gene is TRBD1 (5 bases). V lost 4 bases and J lost 4, with 20 bases in between. In germline, CDR1 is SGHTA, CDR2 FQGNSA. This CDR3 comprises 17 residues. In DNA form, the CDR3 reads TGTGCCAGCAGCTCTATAGGGGCCCCCCACAAGTACAATGAGCAGTTCTTC. The encoded protein is CASSSIGAPHKYNEQFF.

This rearrangement joins TRBV9 to TRBJ2-7; 10 bases are a match to TRBD2. The junction had 5 bases not matched to a gene; V was cut back by 2 bases and J by 6 bases. In germline, CDR1 is SGDLS, CDR2 YYNGEE. The length of the CDR3 is 14 residues. This chain's CDR3 is CASSVVAGGLEQYF. The CDR3 nucleotides read TGTGCCAGCAGCGTGGTAGCGGGGGGCCTCGAGCAGTACTTC.

Here the CDR3 reads CASSRTQGATRGNTIYF. For the CDR3, the DNA is TGTGCCAGCAGCCGAACACAGGGGGCGACCCGAGGAAACACCATATATTTT. The chain joins TRBV3-1 (or the pseudogene TRBV3-2) to TRBJ1-3; 9 nucleotides agree with TRBD1. V lost 4 bases, J lost 4 bases, and 11 bases stayed unmatched. Germline loops: CDR1 LGHDT, CDR2 YNNKEL (reference sequence). The CDR3 consists of 17 residues.

CDR3 nucleotide sequence: TGTGCCAGTAGCGAGACAGGGCCGGGGACCCAGTACTTC. Translating gives CASSETGPGTQYF. This chain connects TRBV19 to TRBJ2-5, with TRBD1 matching 7 bases. The CDR3 runs to 13 residues. The germline CDR1 and CDR2 sequences are LNHDA and SQIVND (reference sequence). Trimming took 6 bases from V and 7 from J; bases not matched to a gene: 8.

The V and J genes are TRBV19 and TRBJ2-1, with 9 bases fitting TRBD2. The V segment lost 3 bases and the J segment 6 bases; nucleotides outside the gene matches: 6. This CDR3 comprises 15 residues. CDR1 and CDR2 (germline): LNHDA, SQIVND (reference sequence). In DNA form, the CDR3 reads TGTGCCAGTAGTATCTTCGGACTAGCGACCAATGAGCAGTTCTTC. Its translation: CASSIFGLATNEQFF.

CDR3 coding DNA: TGTGCCAGCAGCCACGGGACAACGTCTTACCAAGAGACCCAGTACTTC. Translated: CASSHGTTSYQETQYF. The rearrangement joins TRBV14 to TRBJ2-5; D possibly corresponds to TRBD1 (6 bases). V was clipped by 3 bases and J by 0 bases, with 14 bases between them. CDR1 is SGHDN and CDR2 is FVKESK in the germline V gene. CDR3 length: 16 amino acids.

The chain recombines TRBV5-1 with TRBJ1-3; D call uncertain. V lost 8 bases and J lost 2, with 17 bases in between. CDR1 is SGHRS and CDR2 is YFSETQ in the germline V gene. The CDR3 is made up of 15 amino acids. The CDR3 region has the DNA TGCGCCAGGAGCCGAGATGACTTCCCTGGAAACACCATATATTTT. Amino acid sequence: CARSRDDFPGNTIYF.

This sequence joins TRBV11-3 and TRBJ2-1; TRBD2 is a possible D gene (6 bases). V lost 5 bases, J lost 5 bases, and 13 bases lay in between. CDR3 size: 14 residues. Germline lookup yields CDR1 SGHNT and CDR2 YENEEA. Written as DNA, the CDR3 is TGTGCCAGCAGCCCAGCGGGCTACAACAATGAGCAGTTCTTC. Encoded protein: CASSPAGYNNEQFF.